These 5 T cell receptor beta chains were all obtained from the same sample, sequenced in a study of blood T cell repertoires in COVID-19 (dated by TCRdb to 2018 to 2020). The library was built by means of the immunoSEQ multiplex PCR assay. In its TCRdb copy, this immuneACCESS table keeps in-frame sequences only and misses some clones. Where compared with another copy, unresolved V genes explain less than half of these, and the others have no known cause. For this sample the table gives some 350,000 clones, of which 70% to 90% were detected only once. The ten largest make up around 3% of the sample. Sequences were obtained from peripheral blood. The origin of the receptors is a woman in her thirties with COVID-19, enrolled during active disease.

CDR3 sequence: CASSLERGRWNEQFF. The CDR3 DNA is TGTGCCAGCAGCTTGGAAAGGGGGCGCTGGAATGAGCAGTTCTTC. This chain uses TRBV5-4 with TRBJ2-1; 7 bases line up with TRBD1. Germline V lookup: CDR1 SGHNT, CDR2 YYREEE (reference sequence). The length of the CDR3 is 15 residues. The J segment lost 7 bases and the V segment lost 0 bases, leaving 7 bases of the junction unmatched.

The rearrangement uses TRBV20-1 and TRBJ2-5; weak D call: TRBD2 (6 bases). CDR1 and CDR2 from the germline V gene are DFQATT and SNEGSKA (reference sequence). The CDR3 has 11 amino acids. Trimming stripped 3 bases from V and 5 bases from J, with 7 bases between. The CDR3 protein is CSASLAETQYF. The CDR3 DNA reads as TGCAGTGCTAGCCTAGCGGAGACCCAGTACTTC.

The chain joins TRBV6-2 or TRBV6-3 to TRBJ1-2; D ambiguous. V lost 6 bases, J lost 4 bases, and 12 bases lay in between. The CDR3 has 13 amino acids. Per germline, CDR1 MNHEY and CDR2 SVGEGT. The CDR3 DNA reads as TGTGCCAGCAGCCTCCGGGATTTCTATGGCTACACCTTC. Translation: CASSLRDFYGYTF.

This clone was observed a handful of times. The V gene is TRBV3-1 (or the pseudogene TRBV3-2), the J gene TRBJ2-1; TRBD2 matches 15 bases. Germline V gene lookup returns CDR1 LGHDT and CDR2 YNNKEL (reference sequence). The CDR3 loop spans 15 amino acids. J gave up 9 bases and V 3 bases, and 3 bases lay outside the gene matches. The CDR3 DNA reads TGTGCCAGCAGCCACGGACTAGCGGGGGGGTTTGAGCAGTTCTTC. Translating it yields CASSHGLAGGFEQFF.

V is TRBV11-3 and J is TRBJ2-1; D not resolved. The V gene's germline CDR1 is SGHNT and CDR2 YENEEA. V lost 5 bases to trimming and J lost 3 bases, with 5 bases between them. This CDR3 spans 12 amino acids. In DNA form, the CDR3 reads TGTGCCAGCAGCCCCAACTACAATGAGCAGTTCTTC. This encodes CASSPNYNEQFF.